This TCR beta chain derives from a study of blood T cells in healthy people across ages. Study background: Template switching caught about one barcoded beta molecule for each two T cells.

This clonotype was picked up a small number of times. Its matching antigen is unknown. V was trimmed by 6 bases and J by 5 bases, leaving 13 bases between them. The CDR3 length is 12 residues. In germline, CDR1 is SQVTM, CDR2 ANQGSEA. Combining a sample-barcoded 5' primer with a J-beta primer mix, a second PCR ran for roughly 7 to 11 cycles. TCRdb re-analysed the 5' RACE reads in MiXCR, keeping a single row per CDR3 protein. The sample has roughly 730,000 distinct CDR3 sequences; approximately 53% are singletons. Study-wide points: Possibly confounding the expanded clonotype changes was the fact that donor CMV status was unknown. It was held that diversity estimates obtained from one million T cells represented underestimates. Unsorted PBMC material precluded a definitive naive versus antigen-experienced comparison.

This receptor was identified in a man aged 35 to 55 in good health. The sample comprised blood. The chain has TRBV29-1 and TRBJ2-5; possibly TRBD1 for D (6 bases). The CDR3 here is CSVLQGMETQYF. The DNA of the CDR3 is TGCAGCGTCCTACAGGGAATGGAGACCCAGTACTTC.